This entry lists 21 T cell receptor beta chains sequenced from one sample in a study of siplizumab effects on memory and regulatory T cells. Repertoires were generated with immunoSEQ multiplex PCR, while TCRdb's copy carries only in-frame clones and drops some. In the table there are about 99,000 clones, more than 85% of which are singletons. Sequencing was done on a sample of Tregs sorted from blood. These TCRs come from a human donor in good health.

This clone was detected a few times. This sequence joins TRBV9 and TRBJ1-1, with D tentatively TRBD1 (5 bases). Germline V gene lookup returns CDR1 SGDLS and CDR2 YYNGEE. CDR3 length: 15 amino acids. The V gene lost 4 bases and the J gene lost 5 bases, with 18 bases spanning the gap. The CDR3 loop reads CASSLGGPGLTEAFF. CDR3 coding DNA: TGTGCCAGCAGCCTAGGAGGACCAGGGTTGACTGAAGCTTTCTTT.

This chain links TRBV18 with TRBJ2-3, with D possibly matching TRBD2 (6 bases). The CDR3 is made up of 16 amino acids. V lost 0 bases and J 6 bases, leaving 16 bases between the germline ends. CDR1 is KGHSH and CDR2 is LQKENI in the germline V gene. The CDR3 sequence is CASSPPRSGVGDTQYF. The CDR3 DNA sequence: TGTGCCAGCTCACCACCGCGGTCGGGAGTGGGGGATACGCAGTATTTT.

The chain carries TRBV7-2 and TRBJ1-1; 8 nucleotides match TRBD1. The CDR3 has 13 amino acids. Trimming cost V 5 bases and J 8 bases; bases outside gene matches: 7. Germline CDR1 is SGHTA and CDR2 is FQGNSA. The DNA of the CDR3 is TGTGCCAGCAGCCATACAGGGGGTGTGGAAGCTTTCTTT. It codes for CASSHTGGVEAFF.

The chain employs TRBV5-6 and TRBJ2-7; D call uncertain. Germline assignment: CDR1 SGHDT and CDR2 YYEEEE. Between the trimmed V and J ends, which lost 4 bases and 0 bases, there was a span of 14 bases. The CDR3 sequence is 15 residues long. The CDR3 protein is CASSRSRFYSYEQYF. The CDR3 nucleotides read TGTGCCAGCAGCCGGTCTAGGTTTTACTCCTACGAGCAGTACTTC.

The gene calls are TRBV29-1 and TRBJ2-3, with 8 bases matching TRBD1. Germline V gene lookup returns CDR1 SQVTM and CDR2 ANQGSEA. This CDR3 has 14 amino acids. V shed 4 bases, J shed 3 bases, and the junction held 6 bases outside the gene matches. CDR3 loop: CSVAVGTGTDTQYF. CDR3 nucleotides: TGCAGCGTTGCGGTCGGGACAGGTACAGATACGCAGTATTTT.

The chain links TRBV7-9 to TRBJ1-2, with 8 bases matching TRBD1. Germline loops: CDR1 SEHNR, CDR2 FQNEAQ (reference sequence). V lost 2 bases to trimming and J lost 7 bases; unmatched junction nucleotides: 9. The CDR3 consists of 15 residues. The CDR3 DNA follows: TGTGCCAGCAGCTTATGGGCAGGGGGCGACGGTGGCTACACCTTC. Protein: CASSLWAGGDGGYTF.

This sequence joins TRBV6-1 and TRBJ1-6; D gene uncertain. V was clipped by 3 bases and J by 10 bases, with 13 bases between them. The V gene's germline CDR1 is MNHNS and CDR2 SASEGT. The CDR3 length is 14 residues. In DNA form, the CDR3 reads TGTGCCAGCAGTGAGTACCCTAGGGCATCACCCCTCCACTTT. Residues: CASSEYPRASPLHF.

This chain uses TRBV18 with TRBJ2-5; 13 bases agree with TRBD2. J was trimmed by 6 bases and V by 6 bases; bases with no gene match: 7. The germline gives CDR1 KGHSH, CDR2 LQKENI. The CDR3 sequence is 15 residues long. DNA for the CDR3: TGTGCCAGCTCTCCCGGACTAGCGGGAGTCAAGACCCAGTACTTC. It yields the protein CASSPGLAGVKTQYF.

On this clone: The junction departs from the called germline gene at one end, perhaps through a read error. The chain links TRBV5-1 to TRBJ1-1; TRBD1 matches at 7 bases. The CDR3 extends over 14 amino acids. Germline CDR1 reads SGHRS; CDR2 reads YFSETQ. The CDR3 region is CASSSTGSVTGAFF. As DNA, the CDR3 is TGCGCCAGCAGCTCGACAGGGTCGGTCACTGGAGCTTTCTTT.

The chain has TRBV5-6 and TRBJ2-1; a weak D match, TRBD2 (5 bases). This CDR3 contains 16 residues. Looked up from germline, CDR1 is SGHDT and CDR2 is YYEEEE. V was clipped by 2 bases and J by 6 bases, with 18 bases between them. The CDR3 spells CASSFLATRGFNEQFF. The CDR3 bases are TGTGCCAGCAGCTTTCTGGCGACCCGGGGATTCAATGAGCAGTTCTTC.

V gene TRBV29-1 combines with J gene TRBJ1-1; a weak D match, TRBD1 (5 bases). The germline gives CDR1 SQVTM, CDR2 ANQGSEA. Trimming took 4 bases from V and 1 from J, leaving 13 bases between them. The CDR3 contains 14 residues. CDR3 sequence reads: CSVVQGSANTEAFF. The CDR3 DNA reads TGCAGCGTTGTCCAGGGTTCAGCGAACACTGAAGCTTTCTTT.

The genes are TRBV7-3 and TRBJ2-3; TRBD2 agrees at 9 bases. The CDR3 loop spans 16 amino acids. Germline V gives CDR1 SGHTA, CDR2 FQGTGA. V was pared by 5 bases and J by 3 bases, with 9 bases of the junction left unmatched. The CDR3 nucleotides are TGTGCCAGCAGCCCCCGGCGTAGCGGGAGTACAGATACGCAGTATTTT. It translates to CASSPRRSGSTDTQYF. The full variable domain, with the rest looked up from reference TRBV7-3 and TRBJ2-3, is GAGVSQTPSNKVTEKGKYVELRCDPISGHTALYWYRQSLGQGPEFLIYFQGTGAADDSGLPNDRFFAVRPEGSVSTLKIQRTERGDSAVYLCASSPRRSGSTDTQYFGPGTRLTVL.

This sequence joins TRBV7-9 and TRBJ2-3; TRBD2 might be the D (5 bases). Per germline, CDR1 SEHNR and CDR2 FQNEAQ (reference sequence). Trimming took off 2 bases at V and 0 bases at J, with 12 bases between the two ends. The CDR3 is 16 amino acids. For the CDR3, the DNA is TGTGCCAGCAGCTTATACGGGGTTTCTAGCACAGATACGCAGTATTTT. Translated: CASSLYGVSSTDTQYF.

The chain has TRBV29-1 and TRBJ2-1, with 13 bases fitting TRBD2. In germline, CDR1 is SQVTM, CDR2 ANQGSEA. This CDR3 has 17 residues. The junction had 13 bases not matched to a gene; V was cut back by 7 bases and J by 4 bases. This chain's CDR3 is CSARRLAGGRPYNEQFF. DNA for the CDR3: TGCAGCGCTAGACGACTAGCGGGAGGCCGCCCTTACAATGAGCAGTTCTTC.

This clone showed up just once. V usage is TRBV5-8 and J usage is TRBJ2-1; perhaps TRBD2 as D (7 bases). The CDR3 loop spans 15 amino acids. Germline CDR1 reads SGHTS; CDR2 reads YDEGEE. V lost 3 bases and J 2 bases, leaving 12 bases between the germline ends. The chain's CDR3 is CASSWEGGTYNEQFF. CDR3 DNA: TGTGCCAGCAGCTGGGAGGGGGGAACCTACAATGAGCAGTTCTTC.

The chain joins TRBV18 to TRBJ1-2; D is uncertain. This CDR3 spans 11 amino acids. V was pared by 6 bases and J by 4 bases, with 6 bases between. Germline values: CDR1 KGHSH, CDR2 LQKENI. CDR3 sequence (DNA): TGTGCCAGCTCGGGCAGCTATGGCTACACCTTC. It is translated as CASSGSYGYTF.

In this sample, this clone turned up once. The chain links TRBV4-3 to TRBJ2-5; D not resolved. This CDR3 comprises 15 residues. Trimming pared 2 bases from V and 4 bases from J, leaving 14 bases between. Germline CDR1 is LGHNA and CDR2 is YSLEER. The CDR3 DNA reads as TGCGCCAGCAGCCAATATAACGGTCCTCGAGAGACCCAGTACTTC. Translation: CASSQYNGPRETQYF.

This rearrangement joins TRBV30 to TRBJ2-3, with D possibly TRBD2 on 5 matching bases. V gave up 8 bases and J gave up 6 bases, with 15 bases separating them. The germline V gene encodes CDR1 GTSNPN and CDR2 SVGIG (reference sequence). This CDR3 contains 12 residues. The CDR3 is CAGTTGSDTQYF. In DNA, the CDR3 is TGTGCCGGAACCACGGGGTCGGATACGCAGTATTTT.

The CDR3 DNA reads TGTGCCAGCAGCTTAGTGCCCCGGACAGGGTGGGACGGCTACACCTTC. Protein sequence: CASSLVPRTGWDGYTF. This rearrangement joins TRBV7-9 to TRBJ1-2, with 8 bases lining up with TRBD1. Germline CDR1 reads SEHNR; CDR2 reads FQNEAQ (reference sequence). This CDR3 contains 16 residues. With 1 base clipped from V and 8 bases from J, the junction kept 12 bases outside the gene matches.

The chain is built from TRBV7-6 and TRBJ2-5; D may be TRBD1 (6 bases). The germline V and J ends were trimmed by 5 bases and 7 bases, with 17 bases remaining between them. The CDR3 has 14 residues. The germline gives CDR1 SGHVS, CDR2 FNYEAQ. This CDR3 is CASSAGALSGTQYF. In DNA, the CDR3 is TGTGCCAGCAGCGCAGGGGCGCTAAGCGGGACCCAGTACTTC.

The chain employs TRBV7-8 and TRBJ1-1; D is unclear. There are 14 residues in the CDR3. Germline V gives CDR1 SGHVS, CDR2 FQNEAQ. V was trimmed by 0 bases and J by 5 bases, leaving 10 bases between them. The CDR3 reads CASSLAGGRTEAFF. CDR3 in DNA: TGTGCCAGCAGCTTAGCCGGCGGAAGAACTGAAGCTTTCTTT.